Shown below are 28 T cell receptor beta chains from a single sample sequenced in a study of healthy donors' naive CD4 and CD8 T cells. A linear amplification protocol produced the TCR libraries from around 510 ng of total RNA. In TCRdb, the reads were re-called with MiXCR into one record per CDR3 protein. The sample records approximately 200,000 distinct CDR3 sequences, around three quarters being singletons. The sequenced sample was naive CD4+ and CD8+ T cells sorted from blood, pooled from several donors. Receptor source: a pool of human donors in good health; the sample pools cells from several healthy donors.

The chain carries TRBV29-1 and TRBJ2-1; D gene ambiguous. V dropped 2 bases and J dropped 3 bases, with 8 bases sitting between them. The CDR3 contains 13 residues. Germline CDR1 is SQVTM and CDR2 is ANQGSEA. The CDR3 DNA is TGCAGCGTTGAAAGACCCGGCTACAATGAGCAGTTCTTC. Translating gives CSVERPGYNEQFF.

The genes are TRBV20-1 and TRBJ2-7; possibly TRBD1 for D (6 bases). V dropped 5 bases and J dropped 3 bases, with 29 bases sitting between them. Germline CDR1 and CDR2: DFQATT and SNEGSKA (reference sequence). The length of the CDR3 is 18 residues. As DNA, the CDR3 is TGCAGTGCTGGTAGACAGGCTGGCAGTTTCCGTCCTTACTACGAGCAGTACTTC. It is translated as CSAGRQAGSFRPYYEQYF.

The chain has TRBV12-3 or TRBV12-4 and TRBJ1-2; 11 bases are shared with TRBD1. CDR3 size: 15 residues. The J segment lost 7 bases and the V segment lost 7 bases, leaving 11 bases of the junction unmatched. CDR3 amino acids: CASTRRTGGASGYTF. The CDR3 nucleotides read TGTGCCAGCACCCGCCGGACAGGGGGCGCTTCTGGCTACACCTTC.

This clonotype was observed a single time. The chain employs TRBV19 and TRBJ1-1; maybe TRBD1 (5 bases). CDR1 and CDR2 (germline): LNHDA, SQIVND (reference sequence). V was trimmed by 3 bases and J by 8 bases, leaving 13 bases between them. The length of the CDR3 is 13 residues. The CDR3 loop is CASSIQEGWEAFF. CDR3 nucleotide sequence: TGTGCCAGTAGTATTCAGGAGGGGTGGGAAGCTTTCTTT.

V usage is TRBV30 and J usage is TRBJ1-3, with D possibly being TRBD1 (6 bases). This CDR3 has 16 amino acids. The germline V gene encodes CDR1 GTSNPN and CDR2 SVGIG (reference sequence). Trimming cost V 2 bases and J 0 bases, with 14 bases left between them. CDR3: CAWSRGARNSGNTIYF. CDR3 DNA: TGTGCCTGGAGTAGGGGGGCCAGGAACTCTGGAAACACCATATATTTT. The full variable domain, completed using reference TRBV30 and TRBJ1-3, is SQTIHQWPATLVQPVGSPLSLECTVEGTSNPNLYWYRQAAGRGLQLLFYSVGIGQISSEVPQNLSASRPQDRQFILSSKKLLLSDSGFYLCAWSRGARNSGNTIYFGEGSWLTVV.

This chain links TRBV5-6 with TRBJ2-7; D tentatively reads TRBD1 or TRBD2 (5 bases each). This CDR3 contains 14 residues. Germline V lookup: CDR1 SGHDT, CDR2 YYEEEE. V was pared by 2 bases and J by 5 bases, with 14 bases between. CDR3 sequence reads: CASSFGTSVNEQYF. The CDR3 DNA sequence: TGTGCCAGCAGCTTCGGGACCTCTGTTAACGAGCAGTACTTC.

The chain carries TRBV6-5 and TRBJ2-1; no firm D call. This CDR3 region has 13 residues. Germline CDR1 reads MNHEY; CDR2 reads SVGAGI. The V end lost 2 bases, the J end lost 4 bases, and 6 bases lay between the germline ends. In DNA, the CDR3 is TGTGCCAGCAGTTACGGTCTATACAATGAGCAGTTCTTC. Protein product: CASSYGLYNEQFF.

This chain joins TRBV5-1 and TRBJ2-7, with D unclear. Germline loops: CDR1 SGHRS, CDR2 YFSETQ. With 5 bases removed from V and 3 bases from J, the gap between germline ends came to 18 bases. The CDR3 totals 15 residues. The CDR3 sequence: CASRVHHTPNYEQYF. The CDR3 DNA sequence: TGCGCCAGCAGAGTCCACCATACCCCAAACTACGAGCAGTACTTC.

The chain links TRBV19 to TRBJ2-5; D might be TRBD1 or TRBD2, each matching 5 bases. CDR3 size: 13 residues. V was clipped by 9 bases and J by 2 bases, with 13 bases between them. Germline CDR1 is LNHDA and CDR2 is SQIVND (reference sequence). The CDR3 bases are TGTGCCAGCCTAGGGGCGGGTCAAGAGACCCAGTACTTC. This encodes CASLGAGQETQYF.

This rearrangement joins TRBV6-2 or TRBV6-3 to TRBJ2-3; 7 positions agree with TRBD2. V was clipped by 4 bases and J by 2 bases; unmatched bases: 3. The CDR3 consists of 14 residues. Germline lookup yields CDR1 MNHEY and CDR2 SVGEGT. The CDR3 loop reads CASSWDYLTDTQYF. The CDR3 DNA reads TGTGCCAGCAGTTGGGACTACCTCACAGATACGCAGTATTTT.

The chain joins TRBV4-1 to TRBJ2-7, with TRBD1 matching 8 bases. The CDR3 totals 14 residues. The germline V gene has CDR1 MGHRA and CDR2 YSYEKL. Trimming cost V 3 bases and J 2 bases; bases outside gene matches: 3. CDR3 amino acids: CASSQRTGPYEQYV. CDR3 DNA sequence: TGCGCCAGCAGCCAGAGGACAGGGCCCTACGAGCAGTACGTC.

This clonotype was detected only a few times. This chain uses TRBV28 with TRBJ1-2; no definite D call. Trimming left V 6 bases short and J 4 bases short, with 12 bases between. This CDR3 spans 13 amino acids. CDR1 is MDHEN and CDR2 is SYDVKM in the germline V gene. CDR3 in DNA: TGTGCCAGCAGAACCTTAAGGGTCTATGGCTACACCTTC. Encoded protein: CASRTLRVYGYTF.

This clonotype was picked up a small number of times. The chain is built from TRBV12-3 or TRBV12-4 and TRBJ1-1, with D unclear. The V end lost 3 bases, the J end lost 8 bases, and 7 bases lay between the germline ends. The CDR3 has 11 residues. In DNA, the CDR3 is TGTGCCAGCAGTTTGGCGAGAGAAGCTTTCTTT. Protein sequence: CASSLAREAFF.

The chain employs TRBV29-1 and TRBJ2-2; the D gene is possibly TRBD1 (5 bases). The CDR3 contains 13 residues. Germline-derived CDR1 and CDR2 are SQVTM and ANQGSEA. Trimming pared 8 bases from V and 7 bases from J, leaving 17 bases between. CDR3 bases: TGCAGCACCCGGAGTCAGGGCGACGGGGAGCTGTTTTTT. Residues: CSTRSQGDGELFF.

The rearrangement joins TRBV6-2 or TRBV6-3 to TRBJ2-1; TRBD2 is a possible D gene (6 bases). CDR1 MNHEY and CDR2 SVGEGT come from the germline V gene. Trimming removed 2 bases at V and 10 bases at J, with 15 bases between. The CDR3 is made up of 14 amino acids. The CDR3 loop is CASSYRRTSYEQFF. The CDR3 region has the DNA TGTGCCAGCAGTTACCGACGTACTAGCTACGAGCAGTTCTTC.

This chain connects TRBV4-2 to TRBJ1-3, with unresolved D. The CDR3 runs to 14 residues. The V end lost 0 bases, the J end lost 0 bases, and 3 bases lay between the germline ends. The germline V gene has CDR1 LGHNA and CDR2 YNFKEQ. For the CDR3, the DNA is TGTGCCAGCAGCCAAGAGGACTCTGGAAACACCATATATTTT. Translating it yields CASSQEDSGNTIYF.

The chain is built from TRBV6-5 and TRBJ2-5, with D tentatively TRBD2 (6 bases). Looked up from germline, CDR1 is MNHEY and CDR2 is SVGAGI. V was pared by 5 bases and J by 7 bases, with 17 bases between. CDR3 size: 14 residues. The CDR3 protein is CASSPPGVRGTQYF. CDR3 in DNA: TGTGCCAGCAGTCCGCCGGGGGTACGAGGGACCCAGTACTTC.

CDR3 DNA sequence: TGCAGTGCTTATACCGGGACTAGCGGGACCCAAGAGACCCAGTACTTC. Translated: CSAYTGTSGTQETQYF. This chain links TRBV20-1 with TRBJ2-5; TRBD2 aligns across 13 bases. The CDR3 runs to 16 residues. Germline V gene sequence: CDR1 DFQATT, CDR2 SNEGSKA (reference sequence). Trimming cost V 5 bases and J 1 base; bases outside gene matches: 7.

This CDR3 reads CSVDWGYEQYF. The CDR3 nucleotides are TGCAGCGTTGACTGGGGTTACGAGCAGTACTTC. The chain links TRBV29-1 to TRBJ2-7; D gene ambiguous. The V gene lost 3 bases and the J gene lost 4 bases, with 7 bases spanning the gap. The CDR3 length is 11 residues. From germline, CDR1 is SQVTM and CDR2 ANQGSEA.

V gene TRBV6-2 or TRBV6-3 combines with J gene TRBJ2-5; no clear D. CDR1 is MNHEY and CDR2 is SVGEGT in the germline V gene. This CDR3 contains 11 residues. V lost 7 bases and J lost 5, with 8 bases in between. The CDR3 DNA is TGTGCCAGCACCCTCAGCGAGACCCAGTACTTC. Residues: CASTLSETQYF.

The V call is TRBV20-1, the J call TRBJ2-3; D unclear. Trimming took off 1 base at V and 6 bases at J, with 5 bases between the two ends. This CDR3 spans 11 amino acids. Germline CDR1 DFQATT, CDR2 SNEGSKA (reference sequence). In nucleotides, the CDR3 is TGCAGTGCTAGAGTAAGGGATACGCAGTATTTT. Its protein is CSARVRDTQYF.

This chain joins TRBV18 and TRBJ1-5; the D is unclear. Trimming took 2 bases from V and 0 from J, leaving 11 bases between them. CDR1 is KGHSH, CDR2 LQKENI, per germline. This CDR3 spans 16 amino acids. The CDR3 region has the DNA TGTGCCAGCTCACCAGGGAACGGTAATAGCAATCAGCCCCAGCATTTT. It specifies CASSPGNGNSNQPQHF.

This rearrangement joins TRBV27 to TRBJ2-1; tentative D call: TRBD1 (6 bases). CDR3 length: 13 amino acids. V was cut by 5 bases and J by 6 bases, with 11 bases left in between. In germline, CDR1 is MNHEY, CDR2 SMNVEV (reference sequence). The CDR3: CASSPGTSNEQFF. CDR3 nucleotides: TGTGCCAGCAGTCCAGGGACAAGCAATGAGCAGTTCTTC.

The CDR3 region has the DNA TGTGCCAGCAGCCCTGGAATAAGCTCCTACGAGCAGTACTTC. Protein product: CASSPGISSYEQYF. V gene TRBV11-2 combines with J gene TRBJ2-7, with D uncertain. Trimming removed 5 bases at V and 0 bases at J, with 11 bases between. Germline lookup yields CDR1 SGHAT and CDR2 FQNNGV. This CDR3 spans 14 amino acids.

The gene calls are TRBV27 and TRBJ1-2; maybe TRBD1 (5 bases). V lost 2 bases and J 8 bases, leaving 15 bases between the germline ends. The CDR3 totals 14 residues. Germline V gene lookup returns CDR1 MNHEY and CDR2 SMNVEV (reference sequence). This CDR3 is CASSLIGAGQGYTF. In DNA form, the CDR3 reads TGTGCCAGCAGTTTAATAGGGGCAGGTCAAGGCTACACCTTC.

CDR3 in amino acids: CASSQTPVTANVLTF. For the CDR3, the DNA is TGTGCCAGCAGTCAGACCCCAGTCACGGCCAACGTCCTGACTTTC. V usage is TRBV6-2 or TRBV6-3 and J usage is TRBJ2-6; no definite D call. The V end was cut by 5 bases, the J end by 6 bases, with 14 bases between. There are 15 residues in the CDR3. From germline, CDR1 is MNHEY and CDR2 SVGEGT.

This clonotype has just one count. The rearrangement uses TRBV19 and TRBJ1-1, with unresolved D. Germline values: CDR1 LNHDA, CDR2 SQIVND (reference sequence). The CDR3 has 11 residues. V lost 7 bases and J 5 bases, leaving 8 bases between the germline ends. CDR3 loop: CASKERTEAFF. The CDR3 nucleotides read TGTGCCAGTAAAGAGAGGACTGAAGCTTTCTTT.

This clonotype was counted between two and nine times. One junction end does not reproduce the germline sequence, and a read error may be involved. V is TRBV29-1 and J is TRBJ1-1, with 8 bases identical to TRBD1. Per germline, CDR1 SQVTM and CDR2 ANQGSEA. This CDR3 is 12 amino acids long. CDR3 in amino acids: CSVEDRGPEAFF. Here the CDR3 DNA reads TGCAGCGTAGAAGACAGGGGCCCTGAAGCTTTCTTT.